The clone carrying this T cell receptor beta chain was recorded many times. This sample was included in a study of patients and donors after allogeneic stem cell transplantation. V lost 6 bases to trimming and J lost 2 bases; unmatched junction nucleotides: 11. The CDR3 covers 16 residues. In TCRdb, the RT-PCR reads were re-called with MiXCR into one record per CDR3 protein. The sample has about 960,000 distinct CDR3 sequences, roughly 18% seen once. Input material: blood, either unsorted or a sorted T cell fraction (not recorded which). The rearrangement links TRBV12-3 or TRBV12-4 to TRBJ2-7; 9 nucleotides line up with TRBD2. The source of this sequence is a human donor who was either an allogeneic HSCT recipient or a stem cell or donor lymphocyte infusion donor (not recorded which). It is not recorded whose cells these are; they may come from a transplant donor. The CDR3 DNA follows: TGTGCCAGCAGCCCCAATAGCGGGGGCCTGCCCTACGAGCAGTACTTC. This codes for CASSPNSGGLPYEQYF.